Listed below are T cell receptor beta chains from one sample, sequenced in a study of cytomegalovirus exposure and HLA in healthy donors. TCRdb's copy holds only in-frame clones and misses some; the assay was immunoSEQ multiplex PCR. This sample has some 140,000 clones, with around 75% found just once. The sample comprised PBMCs. These receptors all stem from a young man in good health and CMV-seronegative. CDR3s include the opening cysteine and the closing phenylalanine or tryptophan. The D gene is left open where the match is weak. Size values are once, few and many counts, or a class for expanded clones, and some rows have none.

>TRBJ2-5|TRBV4-1|-|-
CASSQDSGRGETQYF
TGCGCCAGCAGCCAAGATAGTGGAAGGGGTGAGACCCAGTACTTC
>TRBJ2-1|TRBV9|-|-
CASSVGGLRVSYNEQFF
TGTGCCAGCAGCGTAGGCGGACTAAGAGTCTCCTACAATGAGCAGTTCTTC
>TRBJ2-3|TRBV5-4|-|-
CAVNDGARADTQYF
TGTGCTGTTAACGACGGAGCTCGTGCAGATACGCAGTATTTT
>TRBJ1-4|TRBV19|-|-
CASSDRRATNEKLFF
TGTGCCAGTAGCGACAGGCGCGCAACTAATGAAAAACTGTTTTTT
>TRBJ1-2|TRBV28|-|TRBD1
CASSFQGAGYGYTF
TGTGCCAGCAGTTTTCAGGGGGCGGGCTATGGCTACACCTTC
>TRBJ2-2|TRBV2|-|TRBD1
CASSGRTGYRELFF
TGTGCCAGCAGTGGACGGACAGGTTACCGGGAGCTGTTTTTT
>TRBJ1-5|TRBV5-1|few|TRBD1
CASSTTGGFQPQHF
TGCGCCAGCAGCACTACAGGGGGTTTTCAGCCCCAGCATTTT
>TRBJ2-7|TRBV28|-|-
CASSFPLRAYEQYF
TGTGCCAGCAGTTTCCCATTACGAGCCTACGAGCAGTACTTC
>TRBJ2-1|TRBV2|few|TRBD2
CASSQGLAGYEQFF
TGTGCCAGCAGCCAGGGACTAGCGGGGTATGAGCAGTTCTTC
>TRBJ2-1|TRBV6-5|-|-
CASSYFGQNNEQFF
TGTGCCAGCAGTTATTTCGGACAGAACAATGAGCAGTTCTTC
>TRBJ2-4|TRBV2|-|TRBD1
CASSETGFKNIQYF
TGTGCCAGCAGTGAGACAGGGTTCAAAAACATTCAGTACTTC
>TRBJ2-3|TRBV4-3|-|-
CASSQAMNWAETDPTQYF
TGCGCCAGCAGCCAAGCGATGAATTGGGCTGAAACAGATCCTACGCAGTATTTT
>TRBJ1-2|TRBV28|-|TRBD1
CASTNGGTGLSGYTF
TGTGCCAGCACAAATGGAGGGACAGGCCTGTCTGGCTACACCTTC
>TRBJ1-2|TRBV28|-|TRBD1
CASSLSFGTGDNYGYTF
TGTGCCAGCAGTTTAAGTTTCGGGACAGGGGATAACTATGGCTACACCTTC
>TRBJ1-5|TRBV28|-|-
CASRMTVTSNQPQHF
TGTGCCAGCAGGATGACAGTGACGAGCAATCAGCCCCAGCATTTT
>TRBJ1-5|TRBV6-1|once|-
CASSDRFDQPQHF
TGTGCCAGCAGTGACAGGTTTGATCAGCCCCAGCATTTT
>TRBJ2-3|TRBV29-1|once|-
CSVAGRVSTDTQYF
TGCAGCGTGGCGGGGCGGGTTAGCACAGATACGCAGTATTTT
>TRBJ1-5|TRBV7-9|-|-
CASSKSRDVRNQPQHF
TGTGCCAGCAGCAAATCGCGGGACGTCAGGAATCAGCCCCAGCATTTT
>TRBJ1-2|TRBV10-3|-|-
CAISDGTLNYGYTF
TGTGCCATCAGTGACGGGACACTTAACTATGGCTACACCTTC
>TRBJ2-7|TRBV30|-|TRBD2
CAWSNGLAGYEQYF
TGTGCCTGGAGTAACGGCCTAGCGGGATACGAGCAGTACTTC
>TRBJ2-1|TRBV5-1|-|-
CASSLVLNEQFF
TGCGCCAGCAGCTTGGTTCTCAATGAGCAGTTCTTC
>TRBJ1-1|TRBV30|-|-
CAWNGQGNTEAFF
TGCGCCTGGAACGGGCAGGGGAACACTGAAGCTTTCTTT
>TRBJ1-2|TRBV30|-|-
CAWSRSGLGGYTF
TGTGCCTGGAGCAGATCGGGGTTGGGAGGCTACACCTTC
>TRBJ2-1|TRBV7-9|-|-
CASSPRPGGYNEQFF
TGTGCCAGCAGCCCCAGGCCTGGGGGGTACAATGAGCAGTTCTTC
>TRBJ2-7|TRBV6-1|few|TRBD2
CASSAILREGRVSYEQYF
TGTGCCAGCAGTGCGATTCTGAGGGAGGGCAGGGTCTCCTACGAGCAGTACTTC
>TRBJ2-7|TRBV11-2|-|-
CASSPRDPRTYEQYF
TGTGCCAGCAGCCCCCGGGATCCCCGAACCTACGAGCAGTACTTC
>TRBJ1-1|TRBV4-2|-|-
CASSQVHRDNTEAFF
TGTGCCAGCAGCCAAGTGCACAGGGATAACACTGAAGCTTTCTTT
>TRBJ2-5|TRBV14|-|-
CASSQVAPGEGTQYF
TGTGCCAGCAGCCAAGTAGCTCCCGGGGAAGGGACCCAGTACTTC
>TRBJ2-7|TRBV19|-|TRBD1
CASSIVIGGQGNYEQYF
TGTGCCAGTAGTATAGTAATTGGCGGACAGGGGAACTACGAGCAGTACTTC
>TRBJ2-1|TRBV28|medium-sized|-
CASSLLPADSYNEQFF
TGTGCCAGCAGTTTATTGCCAGCGGACTCCTACAATGAGCAGTTCTTC
>TRBJ2-7|TRBV4-3|few|-
CASSRLTGTPPEQYF
TGCGCCAGCAGCCGACTGACAGGGACTCCGCCCGAGCAGTACTTC
>TRBJ2-7|TRBV9|-|TRBD1
CASTPSGTGLQDEQYF
TGTGCCAGCACCCCCAGTGGGACAGGCCTCCAGGACGAGCAGTACTTC
>TRBJ2-7|TRBV28|-|TRBD1
CASSSPTGFKQYF
TGTGCCAGCAGTTCCCCGACAGGGTTCAAGCAGTACTTC
>TRBJ2-3|TRBV4-3|-|TRBD2
CASSQEVAGGSNTDTQYF
TGCGCCAGCAGCCAAGAGGTAGCGGGGGGTAGTAACACAGATACGCAGTATTTT
>TRBJ2-3|TRBV30|-|-
CAWIGGQASDTQYF
TGTGCCTGGATCGGAGGGCAAGCATCAGATACGCAGTATTTT
>TRBJ1-2|TRBV6-5|-|TRBD1
CASSYNRGPDYGYTF
TGTGCCAGCAGTTACAACAGGGGGCCTGACTATGGCTACACCTTC
>TRBJ2-2|TRBV9|-|-
CASSVAPRTDTGELFF
TGTGCCAGCAGCGTAGCCCCAAGGACAGACACCGGGGAGCTGTTTTTT
>TRBJ2-7|TRBV28|-|TRBD1
CASMEQGFFYEQYF
TGTGCCAGTATGGAACAGGGGTTTTTCTACGAGCAGTACTTC
>TRBJ1-4|TRBV27|-|-
CASSLMMSEINEKLFF
TGTGCCAGCAGTTTAATGATGTCTGAGATTAATGAAAAACTGTTTTTT